This passage covers 3 T cell receptor beta chains from one sample sequenced in a study of TIL therapy for anti-PD-1-resistant metastatic lung cancer. The sample's time point: pre-treatment sample, taken before nivolumab and TIL therapy. The immunoSEQ assay was v3. Clones were sequenced by immunoSEQ multiplex PCR, and TCRdb holds only the in-frame ones, with some missing. The sample holds about 52,000 clones, roughly 85% seen once. Sequencing used blood, obtained at baseline. These receptor sequences come from a woman between 30 and 85 years old with non-small cell lung cancer.

This clone was seen more than once but under ten times. V usage is TRBV2 and J usage is TRBJ1-4, with 8 bases fitting TRBD1. CDR1 and CDR2 from the germline V gene are SNHLY and FYNNEI. With 5 bases clipped from V and 7 bases from J, the junction kept 6 bases outside the gene matches. The CDR3 has 14 residues. CDR3 in amino acids: CASSRTGRREKLFF. Here the CDR3 DNA reads TGTGCCAGCAGTAGGACAGGGCGCCGTGAAAAACTGTTTTTT. Looking up the rest from reference TRBV2 and TRBJ1-4 gives the full variable domain: EPEVTQTPSHQVTQMGQEVILRCVPISNHLYFYWYRQILGQKVEFLVSFYNNEISEKSEIFDDQFSVERPDGSNFTLKIRSTKLEDSAMYFCASSRTGRREKLFFGSGTQLSVL.

The V and J genes are TRBV9 and TRBJ2-2; 10 bases map to TRBD1. The CDR3 sequence is 17 residues long. Germline V gene sequence: CDR1 SGDLS, CDR2 YYNGEE. Trimming cost V 3 bases and J 0 bases; bases outside gene matches: 5. In nucleotides, the CDR3 is TGTGCCAGCAGCGAAGGGGGACAGGGGTCGAACACCGGGGAGCTGTTTTTT. Encoded protein: CASSEGGQGSNTGELFF.

CDR3 in amino acids: CASRVQGVTGELFF. The CDR3 nucleotides are TGTGCCAGCCGGGTACAGGGGGTAACCGGGGAGCTGTTTTTT. The chain couples TRBV7-7 to TRBJ2-2; 8 bases map to TRBD1. Germline V lookup: CDR1 SSHAT, CDR2 FNYEAQ (reference sequence). J lost 5 bases, V lost 8 bases, and 7 bases had no gene match. This CDR3 contains 14 residues.